Listed here is a single TCR beta chain. In the source study's methods: Amplification of reference gene primers provided the estimated nucleated cell counts. Using immunoSEQ multiplex PCR, the repertoire was profiled, and TCRdb retains in-frame clones only, with some absent. The V and J calls and clone size are taken from that table; D and trimming were inferred from the DNA. The sample records some 70,000 clones, more than 85% being singletons. The data belong to a study of blood T cell repertoires in COVID-19. At the level of the study: Both acute and convalescent COVID-19 samples were obtained from the United States, Italy and Spain. PBMCs, B-cell-depleted T cells, or T cells provided the cDNA or gDNA that made up the material.

The origin of this receptor is a human donor with active COVID-19. The donor label of this sample is uncertain. Sequencing was carried out using peripheral blood.

The CDR3 DNA sequence: TGTGCCAGCAGCTTAGACAGTGGGTCCTACAATGAGCAGTTCTTC. It specifies CASSLDSGSYNEQFF. V usage is TRBV11-1 and J usage is TRBJ2-1; unclear D gene. CDR3 length: 15 amino acids. CDR1 and CDR2 (germline): SGHAT, FQDESV (reference sequence). V lost 1 base to trimming and J lost 1 base, with 8 bases between them.